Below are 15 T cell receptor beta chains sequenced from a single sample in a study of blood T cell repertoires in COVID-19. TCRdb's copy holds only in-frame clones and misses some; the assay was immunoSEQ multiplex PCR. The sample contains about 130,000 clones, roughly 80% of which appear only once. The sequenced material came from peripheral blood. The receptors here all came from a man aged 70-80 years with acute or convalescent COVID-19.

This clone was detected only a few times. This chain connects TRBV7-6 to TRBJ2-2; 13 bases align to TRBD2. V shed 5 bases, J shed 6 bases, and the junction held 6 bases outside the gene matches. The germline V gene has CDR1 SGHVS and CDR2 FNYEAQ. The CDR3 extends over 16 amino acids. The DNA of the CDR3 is TGTGCCAGCAGCCCTCGACTAGCGGGGGGAGCCGGGGAGCTGTTTTTT. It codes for CASSPRLAGGAGELFF.

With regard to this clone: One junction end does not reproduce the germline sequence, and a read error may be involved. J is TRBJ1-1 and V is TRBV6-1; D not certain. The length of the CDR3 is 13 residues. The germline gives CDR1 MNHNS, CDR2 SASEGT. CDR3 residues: CASCDQRLTEAFF. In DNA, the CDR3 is TGTGCCAGCTGTGATCAGAGGTTGACTGAAGCTTTCTTT.

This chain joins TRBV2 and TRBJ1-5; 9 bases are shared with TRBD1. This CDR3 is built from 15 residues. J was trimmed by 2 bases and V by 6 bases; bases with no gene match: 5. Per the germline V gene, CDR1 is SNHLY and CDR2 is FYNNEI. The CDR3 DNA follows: TGTGCCAGCAGGGATACAGGGGGCCGCAATCAGCCCCAGCATTTT. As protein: CASRDTGGRNQPQHF.

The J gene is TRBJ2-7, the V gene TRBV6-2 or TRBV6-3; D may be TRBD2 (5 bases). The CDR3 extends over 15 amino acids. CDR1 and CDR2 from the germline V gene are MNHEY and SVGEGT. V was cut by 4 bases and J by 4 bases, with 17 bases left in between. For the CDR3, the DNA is TGTGCCAGCAGTTCCCCTGGACGGGATTCATACGAGCAGTACTTC. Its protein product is CASSSPGRDSYEQYF.

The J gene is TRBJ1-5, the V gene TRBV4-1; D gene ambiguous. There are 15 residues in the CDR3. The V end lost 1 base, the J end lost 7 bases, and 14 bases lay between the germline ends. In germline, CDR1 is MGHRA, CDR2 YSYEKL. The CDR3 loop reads CASSQVGEGGQPQHF. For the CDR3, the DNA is TGCGCCAGCAGCCAAGTAGGTGAGGGTGGACAGCCCCAGCATTTT.

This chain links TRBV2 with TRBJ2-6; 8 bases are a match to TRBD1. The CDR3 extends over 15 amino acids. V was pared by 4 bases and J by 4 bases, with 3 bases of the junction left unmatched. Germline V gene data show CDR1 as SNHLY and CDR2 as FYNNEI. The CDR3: CASSAQGAGANVLTF. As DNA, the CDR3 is TGTGCCAGCAGTGCCCAGGGGGCAGGGGCCAACGTCCTGACTTTC.

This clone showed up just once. The CDR3: CASSQGGWGYTF. Here the CDR3 DNA reads TGTGCCAGCAGCCAAGGAGGCTGGGGCTACACCTTC. The chain links TRBV3-1 (or the pseudogene TRBV3-2) to TRBJ1-2; D is unclear. Germline V gene sequence: CDR1 LGHDT, CDR2 YNNKEL (reference sequence). The V gene lost 1 base and the J gene lost 8 bases, with 8 bases spanning the gap. This CDR3 is 12 amino acids long.

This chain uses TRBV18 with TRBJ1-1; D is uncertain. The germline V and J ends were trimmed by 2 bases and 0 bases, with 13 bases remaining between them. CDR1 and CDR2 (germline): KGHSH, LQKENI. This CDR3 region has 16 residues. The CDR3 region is CASSPIPLYMNTEAFF. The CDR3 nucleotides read TGTGCCAGCTCACCAATCCCGCTTTACATGAACACTGAAGCTTTCTTT. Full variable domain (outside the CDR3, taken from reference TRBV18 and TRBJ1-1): NAGVMQNPRHLVRRRGQEARLRCSPMKGHSHVYWYRQLPEEGLKFMVYLQKENIIDESGMPKERFSAEFPKEGPSILRIQQVVRGDSAAYFCASSPIPLYMNTEAFFGQGTRLTVV.

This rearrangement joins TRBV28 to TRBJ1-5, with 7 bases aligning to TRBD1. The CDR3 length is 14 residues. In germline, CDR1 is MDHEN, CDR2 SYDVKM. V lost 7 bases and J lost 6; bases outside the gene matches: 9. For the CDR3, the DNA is TGTGCCAGCAACCCGACAGGGCCGAGTCAGCCCCAGCATTTT. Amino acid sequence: CASNPTGPSQPQHF.

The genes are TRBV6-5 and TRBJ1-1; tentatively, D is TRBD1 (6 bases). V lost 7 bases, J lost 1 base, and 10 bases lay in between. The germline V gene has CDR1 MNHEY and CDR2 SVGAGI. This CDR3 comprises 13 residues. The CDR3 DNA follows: TGTGCCAGCACCGTAGGGGGGAACACTGAAGCTTTCTTT. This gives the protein CASTVGGNTEAFF.

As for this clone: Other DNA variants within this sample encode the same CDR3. The CDR3 nucleotides are TGTGCCAGCAGCGCCGGACAGGGGGTGTATGGCTACACCTTC. The encoded protein is CASSAGQGVYGYTF. The chain uses TRBV9 and TRBJ1-2; 10 nucleotides match TRBD1. The V gene's germline CDR1 is SGDLS and CDR2 YYNGEE. This CDR3 spans 14 amino acids. The V segment lost 3 bases and the J segment 5 bases; nucleotides outside the gene matches: 4. Looking up the rest from reference TRBV9 and TRBJ1-2 gives the full variable domain: DSGVTQTPKHLITATGQRVTLRCSPRSGDLSVYWYQQSLDQGLQFLIQYYNGEERAKGNILERFSAQQFPDLHSELNLSSLELGDSALYFCASSAGQGVYGYTFGSGTRLTVV.

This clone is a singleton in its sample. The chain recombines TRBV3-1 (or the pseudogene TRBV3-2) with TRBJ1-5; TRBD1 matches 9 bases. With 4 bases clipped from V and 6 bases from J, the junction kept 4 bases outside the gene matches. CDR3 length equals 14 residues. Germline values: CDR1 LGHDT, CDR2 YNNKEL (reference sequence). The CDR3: CASSRGQGLQPQHF. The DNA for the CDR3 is TGTGCCAGCAGCCGGGGACAGGGCCTTCAGCCCCAGCATTTT.

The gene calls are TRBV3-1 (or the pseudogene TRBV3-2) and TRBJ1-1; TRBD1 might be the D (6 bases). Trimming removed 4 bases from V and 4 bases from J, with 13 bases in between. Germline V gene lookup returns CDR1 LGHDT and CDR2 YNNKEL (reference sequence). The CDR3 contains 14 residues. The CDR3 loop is CASSRAGVGTEAFF. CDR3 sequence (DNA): TGTGCCAGCAGCCGAGCAGGGGTAGGCACTGAAGCTTTCTTT.

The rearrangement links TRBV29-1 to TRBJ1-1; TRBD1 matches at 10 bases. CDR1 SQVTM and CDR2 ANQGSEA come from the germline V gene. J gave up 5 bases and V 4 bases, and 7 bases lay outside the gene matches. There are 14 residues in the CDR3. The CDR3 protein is CSVVPRQGATEAFF. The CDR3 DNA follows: TGCAGCGTTGTCCCGCGACAGGGGGCGACTGAAGCTTTCTTT.

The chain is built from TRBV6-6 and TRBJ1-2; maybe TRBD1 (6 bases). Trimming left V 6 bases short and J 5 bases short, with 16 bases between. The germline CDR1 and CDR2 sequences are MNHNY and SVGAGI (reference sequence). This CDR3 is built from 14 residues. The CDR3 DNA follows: TGTGCCAGCAGCCCCGGGAAGGGGGGGTATGGCTACACCTTC. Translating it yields CASSPGKGGYGYTF.